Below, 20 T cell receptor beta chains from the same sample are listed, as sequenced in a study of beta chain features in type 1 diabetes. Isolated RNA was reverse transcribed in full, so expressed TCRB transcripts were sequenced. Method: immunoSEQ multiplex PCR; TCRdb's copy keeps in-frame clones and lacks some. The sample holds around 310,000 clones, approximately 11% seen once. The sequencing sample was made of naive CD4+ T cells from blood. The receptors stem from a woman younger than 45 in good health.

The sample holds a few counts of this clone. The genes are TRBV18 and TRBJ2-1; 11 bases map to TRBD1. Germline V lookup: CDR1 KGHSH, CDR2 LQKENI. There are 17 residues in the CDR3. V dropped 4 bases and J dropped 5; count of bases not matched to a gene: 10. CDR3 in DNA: TGTGCCAGCTCACAGGGGATAGGACAGGGGGCCGACAATGAGCAGTTCTTC. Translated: CASSQGIGQGADNEQFF.

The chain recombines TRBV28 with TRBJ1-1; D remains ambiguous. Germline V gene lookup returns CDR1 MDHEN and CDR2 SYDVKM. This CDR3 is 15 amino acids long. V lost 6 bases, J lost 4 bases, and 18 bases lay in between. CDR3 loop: CASRDSQRRGTEAFF. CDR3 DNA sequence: TGTGCCAGCAGGGACTCTCAACGACGGGGCACTGAAGCTTTCTTT.

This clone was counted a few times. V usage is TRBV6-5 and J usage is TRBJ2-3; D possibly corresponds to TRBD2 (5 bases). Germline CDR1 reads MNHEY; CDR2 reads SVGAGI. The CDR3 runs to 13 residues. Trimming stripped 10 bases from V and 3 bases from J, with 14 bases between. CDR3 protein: CATSGRGTDTQYF. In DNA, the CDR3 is TGTGCCACCTCGGGGAGAGGGACAGATACGCAGTATTTT.

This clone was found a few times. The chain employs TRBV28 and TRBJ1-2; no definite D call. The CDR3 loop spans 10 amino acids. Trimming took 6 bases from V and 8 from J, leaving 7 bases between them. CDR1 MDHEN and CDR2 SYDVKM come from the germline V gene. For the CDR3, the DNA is TGTGCCAGCAGCTCCGGGGGCTACACCTTC. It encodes CASSSGGYTF.

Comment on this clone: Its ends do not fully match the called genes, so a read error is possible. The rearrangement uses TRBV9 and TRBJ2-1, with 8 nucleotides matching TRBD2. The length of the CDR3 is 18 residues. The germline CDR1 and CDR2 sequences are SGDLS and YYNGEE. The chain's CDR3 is CASSVTSGSDPSNNEQFF. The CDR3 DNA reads TGTGCCAGCAGCGTGACGAGCGGGAGTGACCCCTCCAACAATGAGCAGTTCTTC. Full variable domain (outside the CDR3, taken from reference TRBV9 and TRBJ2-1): DSGVTQTPKHLITATGQRVTLRCSPRSGDLSVYWYQQSLDQGLQFLIQYYNGEERAKGNILERFSAQQFPDLHSELNLSSLELGDSALYFCASSVTSGSDPSNNEQFFGPGTRLTVL.

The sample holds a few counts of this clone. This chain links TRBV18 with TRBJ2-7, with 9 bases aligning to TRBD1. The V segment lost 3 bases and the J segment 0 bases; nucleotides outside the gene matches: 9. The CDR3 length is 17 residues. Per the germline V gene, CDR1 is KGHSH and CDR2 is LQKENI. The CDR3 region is CASSPRDRAGSSYEQYF. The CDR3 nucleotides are TGTGCCAGCTCACCCCGGGACAGGGCTGGGAGCTCCTACGAGCAGTACTTC. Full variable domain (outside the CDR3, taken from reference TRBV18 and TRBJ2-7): NAGVMQNPRHLVRRRGQEARLRCSPMKGHSHVYWYRQLPEEGLKFMVYLQKENIIDESGMPKERFSAEFPKEGPSILRIQQVVRGDSAAYFCASSPRDRAGSSYEQYFGPGTRLTVT.

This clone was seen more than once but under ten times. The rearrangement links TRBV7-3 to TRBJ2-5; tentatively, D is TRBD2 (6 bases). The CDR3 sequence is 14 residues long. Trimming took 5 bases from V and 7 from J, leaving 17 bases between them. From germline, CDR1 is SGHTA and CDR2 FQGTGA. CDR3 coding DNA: TGTGCCAGCAGCCCCGGGACTCGCTCTGGGACCCAGTACTTC. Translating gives CASSPGTRSGTQYF.

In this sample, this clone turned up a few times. The CDR3 protein is CASSTPGVPYNEQFF. The CDR3 bases are TGTGCCAGCAGTACCCCGGGGGTGCCGTACAATGAGCAGTTCTTC. V is TRBV6-6 and J is TRBJ2-1, with D tentatively TRBD2 (6 bases). The germline V gene encodes CDR1 MNHNY and CDR2 SVGAGI (reference sequence). The V and J ends lost 5 bases and 4 bases respectively, with 15 bases between them. There are 15 residues in the CDR3.

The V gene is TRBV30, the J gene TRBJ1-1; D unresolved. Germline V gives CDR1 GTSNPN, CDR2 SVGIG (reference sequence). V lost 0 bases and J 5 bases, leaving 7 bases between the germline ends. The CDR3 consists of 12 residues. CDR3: CAWSVLVTEAFF. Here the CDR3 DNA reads TGTGCCTGGAGTGTACTGGTTACTGAAGCTTTCTTT.

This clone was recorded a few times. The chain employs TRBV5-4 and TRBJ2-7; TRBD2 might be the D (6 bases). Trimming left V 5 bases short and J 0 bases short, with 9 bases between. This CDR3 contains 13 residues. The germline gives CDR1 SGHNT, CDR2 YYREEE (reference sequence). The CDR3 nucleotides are TGTGCCAGCAGTTCGGACTACTCCTACGAGCAGTACTTC. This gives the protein CASSSDYSYEQYF. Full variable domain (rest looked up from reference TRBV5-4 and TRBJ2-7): ETGVTQSPTHLIKTRGQQVTLRCSSQSGHNTVSWYQQALGQGPQFIFQYYREEENGRGNFPPRFSGLQFPNYSSELNVNALELDDSALYLCASSSDYSYEQYFGPGTRLTVT.

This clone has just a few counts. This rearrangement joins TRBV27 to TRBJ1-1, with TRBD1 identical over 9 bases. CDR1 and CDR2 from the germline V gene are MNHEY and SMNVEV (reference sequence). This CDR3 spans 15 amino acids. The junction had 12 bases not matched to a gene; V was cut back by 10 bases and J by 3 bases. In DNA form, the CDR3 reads TGTGCCACCAAGCCCTACCGGGACAGGGACACTGAAGCTTTCTTT. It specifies CATKPYRDRDTEAFF.

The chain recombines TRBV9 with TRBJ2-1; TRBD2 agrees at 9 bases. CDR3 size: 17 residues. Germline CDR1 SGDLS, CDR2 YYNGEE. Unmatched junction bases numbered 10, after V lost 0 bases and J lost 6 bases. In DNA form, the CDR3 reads TGTGCCAGCAGCGTAGAATCGGGCGGGAGGGCCACCAATGAGCAGTTCTTC. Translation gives CASSVESGGRATNEQFF.

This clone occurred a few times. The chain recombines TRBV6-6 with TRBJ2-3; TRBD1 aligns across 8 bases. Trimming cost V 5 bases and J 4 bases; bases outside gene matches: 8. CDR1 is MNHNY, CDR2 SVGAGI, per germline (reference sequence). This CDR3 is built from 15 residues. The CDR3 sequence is CASSPSRGLADTQYF. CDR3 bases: TGTGCCAGCAGTCCCTCCAGGGGGCTGGCAGATACGCAGTATTTT.

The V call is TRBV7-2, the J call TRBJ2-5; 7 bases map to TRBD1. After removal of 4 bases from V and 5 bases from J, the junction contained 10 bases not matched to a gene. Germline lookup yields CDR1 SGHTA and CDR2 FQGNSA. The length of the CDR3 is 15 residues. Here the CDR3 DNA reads TGTGCCAGCAGCTCCGACAAGGGGGCATGGGAGACCCAGTACTTC. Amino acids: CASSSDKGAWETQYF.

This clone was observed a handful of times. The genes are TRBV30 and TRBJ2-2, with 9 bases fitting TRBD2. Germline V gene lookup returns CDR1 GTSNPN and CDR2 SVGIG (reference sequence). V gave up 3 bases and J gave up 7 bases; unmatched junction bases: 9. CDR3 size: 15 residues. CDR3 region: CAWSEASGMHGELFF. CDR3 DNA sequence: TGTGCCTGGAGCGAGGCTAGCGGGATGCACGGGGAGCTGTTTTTT.

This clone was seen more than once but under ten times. CDR3 sequence (DNA): TGTGCCAGCAGTTGGAGATCAACTAATGAAAAACTGTTTTTT. Protein product: CASSWRSTNEKLFF. The rearrangement joins TRBV21-1 to TRBJ1-4. TRBV21-1 is termed a pseudogene. The CDR3 consists of 14 residues.

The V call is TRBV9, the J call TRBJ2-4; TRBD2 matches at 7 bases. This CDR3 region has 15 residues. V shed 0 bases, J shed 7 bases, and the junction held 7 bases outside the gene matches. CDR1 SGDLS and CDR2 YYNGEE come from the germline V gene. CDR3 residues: CASSVARMGGNIQYF. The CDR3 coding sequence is TGTGCCAGCAGCGTAGCTCGGATGGGGGGGAACATTCAGTACTTC.

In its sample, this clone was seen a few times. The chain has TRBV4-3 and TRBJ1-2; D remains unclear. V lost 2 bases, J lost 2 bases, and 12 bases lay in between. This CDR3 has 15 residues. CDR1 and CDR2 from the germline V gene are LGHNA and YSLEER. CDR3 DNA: TGCGCCAGCAGCCAACTACCCGGGAACAACTATGGCTACACCTTC. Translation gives CASSQLPGNNYGYTF.

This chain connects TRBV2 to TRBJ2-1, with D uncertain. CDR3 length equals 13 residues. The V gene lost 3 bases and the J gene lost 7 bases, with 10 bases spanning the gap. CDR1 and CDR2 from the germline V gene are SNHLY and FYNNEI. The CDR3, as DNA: TGTGCCAGCAGTGATGTAACCGGTAATGAGCAGTTCTTC. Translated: CASSDVTGNEQFF.

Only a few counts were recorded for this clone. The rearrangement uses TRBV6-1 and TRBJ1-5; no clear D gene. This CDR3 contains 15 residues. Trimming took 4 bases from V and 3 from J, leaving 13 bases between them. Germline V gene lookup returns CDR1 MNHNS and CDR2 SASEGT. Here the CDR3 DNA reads TGTGCCAGCAGTGTTGGAGGTGTCCCCAATCAGCCCCAGCATTTT. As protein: CASSVGGVPNQPQHF.